The TCR beta chain under discussion was sequenced for a study of CD8+ T cells in alopecia areata. After isolation, RNA underwent reverse transcription to generate cDNA as the sequencing template. Assay used: immunoSEQ multiplex PCR; TCRdb lists only in-frame clones, some missing. The sample lists around 19,000 clones, roughly 60% occurring once. The trim removed 4 bases at V and 4 bases at J, leaving 5 bases unmatched. The V gene's germline CDR1 is KGHSH and CDR2 LQKENI. The CDR3 extends over 15 amino acids. This clone was seen more than once but under ten times. CD4+ cells from four to six patients underwent sorting into CD25+CD127- cells.

Sequences were obtained from CD4+ Tregs sorted from blood. V and J are TRBV18 and TRBJ2-5; 11 positions agree with TRBD1. The origin of this receptor is a human donor with alopecia areata. The CDR3 loop reads CASSLRTGGGETQYF. CDR3 DNA: TGTGCCAGCTCACTGCGGACAGGGGGCGGAGAGACCCAGTACTTC.